Listed below are T cell receptor beta chains from one sample, sequenced in a study of T cells in Graves' hyperthyroidism and ophthalmopathy. TCRdb re-called the multiplex PCR reads through MiXCR, storing one row per CDR3 protein. Of 300,000 to 450,000 distinct CDR3 sequences listed, approximately 25% are singletons. The sample was blood. These TCRs come from a man between 50 and 59 years old with Graves' hyperthyroidism. CDR3s include the opening cysteine and the closing phenylalanine or tryptophan. A D gene is named only where the DNA matches it firmly. A clone size is listed for some rows: how often the clone was seen (once, few, many), or a class if it is expanded.

j_call clone_size d_call v_call cdr3_aa cdr3_nt
TRBJ2-7 many - TRBV10-3 CAISGVDRSYEQYF TGTGCCATCAGTGGTGTAGACAGGTCCTACGAGCAGTACTTC
TRBJ2-7 - TRBD2 TRBV4-1 CASSQGLAGHYEQYF TGCGCCAGCAGCCAAGGACTAGCGGGACACTACGAGCAGTACTTC
TRBJ2-7 few TRBD1 TRBV29-1 CSVDPGTGGDEQYF TGCAGCGTTGACCCCGGCACAGGGGGTGACGAGCAGTACTTC
TRBJ1-1 few - TRBV2 CASSDRDTEAFF TGTGCCAGCAGTGACCGGGACACTGAAGCTTTCTTT
TRBJ2-7 many TRBD1 TRBV11-2 CASSLAGQGHEQYF TGTGCCAGCAGCTTAGCGGGACAGGGTCACGAGCAGTACTTC
TRBJ2-1 - - TRBV28 CASSFPGSPLDEQFF TGTGCCAGCAGTTTCCCTGGCAGTCCGTTAGATGAGCAGTTCTTC
TRBJ2-3 - TRBD2 TRBV6-6 CASSYLAGDRDTQYF TGTGCCAGCAGTTACCTAGCGGGAGATAGAGATACGCAGTATTTT
TRBJ2-3 many TRBD2 TRBV7-3 CASSLTALGLAGTDTQYF TGTGCCAGCAGCTTAACGGCCTTAGGACTAGCGGGAACAGATACGCAGTATTTT
TRBJ2-1 - TRBD2 TRBV7-3 CASSFHSGRTGNNNEQFF TGTGCCAGCAGCTTCCATAGCGGGAGGACGGGGAACAACAATGAGCAGTTCTTC
TRBJ2-1 - TRBD2 TRBV5-1 CASSITSDYNEQFF TGCGCCAGCAGCATAACTAGCGACTACAATGAGCAGTTCTTC
TRBJ1-1 - - TRBV12-3/TRBV12-4 CASSQVRTEAFF TGTGCCAGCAGTCAAGTAAGGACTGAAGCTTTCTTT
TRBJ2-7 - TRBD1 TRBV30 CAWSPGTGPYEQYF TGTGCCTGGAGTCCCGGGACAGGACCCTACGAGCAGTACTTC
TRBJ2-7 - - TRBV12-5 CASGDGMVGEQYF TGTGCTAGTGGGGACGGGATGGTGGGCGAGCAGTACTTC
TRBJ1-6 - - TRBV2 CASKGAGYSPLHF TGTGCCAGCAAAGGGGCAGGGTATTCACCCCTCCACTTT
TRBJ2-7 - TRBD1 TRBV5-1 CASSLGDRGPAYEQYF TGCGCCAGCAGCTTGGGTGACAGGGGGCCGGCCTACGAGCAGTACTTC
TRBJ1-5 - - TRBV19 CASRNPRGDSNQPQHF TGTGCCAGTAGAAACCCCCGCGGGGATAGCAATCAGCCCCAGCATTTT